This T cell receptor (beta chain) was obtained from a study of graft-versus-host responses after intestinal transplantation. About the research overall: Transplantation in recipients was multivisceral, liver-intestinal, or isolated intestinal.

V was cut by 3 bases and J by 1 base, with 10 bases left in between. CDR1 and CDR2 (germline): LNHDA, SQIVND (reference sequence). The CDR3 contains 14 residues. Profiling relied on immunoSEQ multiplex PCR, and the TCRdb table lists in-frame clones only, not all of them. The sample carries some 86,000 clones, roughly 91% recorded once. Comments on this clone: Its specificity is not known.

Notes on the study in general: Recipient marrow harbored GvH clones, some of which surfaced first in ileum or blood. Early after transplant, HvG clones declined as circulating GvH clones peaked.

The sequences come from unstimulated CD4+ T cells sorted from spleen or lymph node cells, collected before intestinal transplant. The genes are TRBV19 and TRBJ2-7; D is perhaps TRBD1 (5 bases). The TCR comes from a human donor who received an intestinal transplant. The CDR3 sequence: CASSISPGSYEQYF. CDR3 nucleotide sequence: TGTGCCAGTAGTATTTCCCCAGGGTCCTACGAGCAGTACTTC.